This T cell receptor beta chain derives from a study of blood T cell repertoires in COVID-19. Study background: Samples representing acute and convalescent COVID-19 were sourced from the United States, Italy and Spain. Sources were T cells, B-cell-depleted T cells, or PBMCs; the material itself was cDNA or gDNA.

Original data processing: Amplifying reference gene primers gave estimates of nucleated cell counts. TCRdb's copy holds only in-frame clones and misses some; the assay was immunoSEQ multiplex PCR. V and J calls plus clone size are reproduced from that table; the DNA served to infer D and trimming. The sample has roughly 200,000 clones; over 80% are singletons. From germline, CDR1 is MNHNS and CDR2 SASEGT. The CDR3 has 15 amino acids. With 1 base clipped from V and 7 bases from J, the junction kept 5 bases outside the gene matches. Seattle cases were enrolled at active infection and followed longitudinally.

The clonotype originates from a woman aged 40-49 years with COVID-19, enrolled during active disease. V and J are TRBV6-1 and TRBJ1-5; 9 nucleotides match TRBD1. Sequencing was done on a sample of peripheral blood. CDR3 amino acids: CASSEGGQGTQPQHF. For the CDR3, the DNA is TGTGCCAGCAGTGAAGGGGGACAGGGTACACAGCCCCAGCATTTT.